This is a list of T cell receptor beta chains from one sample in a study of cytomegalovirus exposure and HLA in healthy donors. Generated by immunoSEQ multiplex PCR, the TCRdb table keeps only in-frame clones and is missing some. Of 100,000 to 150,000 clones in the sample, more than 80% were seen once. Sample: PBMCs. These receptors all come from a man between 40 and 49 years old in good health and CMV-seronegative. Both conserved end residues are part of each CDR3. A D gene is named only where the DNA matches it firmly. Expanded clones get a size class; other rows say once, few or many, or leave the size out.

CDR3nt: TGTGCCAGCAGTGTCCCGGGGGGGAAGAATGAAAAACTGTTTTTT; CDR3aa: CASSVPGGKNEKLFF; d_gene: .; abundance: .; j_gene: TRBJ1-4; v_gene: TRBV25-1
CDR3nt: TGTGCCAGCACCTTACAGGTTGCGGGGGACACTGAAGCTTTCTTT; CDR3aa: CASTLQVAGDTEAFF; d_gene: .; abundance: .; j_gene: TRBJ1-1; v_gene: TRBV5-4
CDR3nt: TGTGCCAGCAGTGAACAACAGGGCTCCAGCGAGCAGTACTTC; CDR3aa: CASSEQQGSSEQYF; d_gene: .; abundance: .; j_gene: TRBJ2-7; v_gene: TRBV25-1
CDR3nt: TGTGCCAGCTCACCACGGAGGGAGGAGACCCAGTACTTC; CDR3aa: CASSPRREETQYF; d_gene: .; abundance: few; j_gene: TRBJ2-5; v_gene: TRBV18
CDR3nt: TGTGCCATCAGTGGTTCCCGGGTTGGGACAGGGGTGTCTGAAGCTTTCTTT; CDR3aa: CAISGSRVGTGVSEAFF; d_gene: TRBD1; abundance: .; j_gene: TRBJ1-1; v_gene: TRBV10-3
CDR3nt: TGCAGCGCAAGGGACAGGGGGCGAAATGAGCAGTTCTTC; CDR3aa: CSARDRGRNEQFF; d_gene: TRBD1; abundance: .; j_gene: TRBJ2-1; v_gene: TRBV29-1
CDR3nt: TGTGCCAGTAGTACAACCAGTTCCGTAAACTATGGCTACACCTTC; CDR3aa: CASSTTSSVNYGYTF; d_gene: .; abundance: few; j_gene: TRBJ1-2; v_gene: TRBV19
CDR3nt: TGCGCCAGCAGCTATCAGGGGGCTGGGACTGAAGCTTTCTTT; CDR3aa: CASSYQGAGTEAFF; d_gene: TRBD1; abundance: .; j_gene: TRBJ1-1; v_gene: TRBV5-1
CDR3nt: TGTGCCAGCAGCGTGACAGGCGGCACAGATACGCAGTATTTT; CDR3aa: CASSVTGGTDTQYF; d_gene: .; abundance: few; j_gene: TRBJ2-3; v_gene: TRBV7-3
CDR3nt: TGTGCCAGCAGCGCCACTAGCGGGGGTCTCTCGAGGCAGTTCTTC; CDR3aa: CASSATSGGLSRQFF; d_gene: TRBD2; abundance: few; j_gene: TRBJ2-1; v_gene: TRBV9
CDR3nt: TGTGCCAGCAGCTTAGCCCCTAGCACAGATACGCAGTATTTT; CDR3aa: CASSLAPSTDTQYF; d_gene: .; abundance: .; j_gene: TRBJ2-3; v_gene: TRBV11-2
CDR3nt: TGTGCCAGCAGTTTTATGGGACAGACCTATGGCTACACCTTC; CDR3aa: CASSFMGQTYGYTF; d_gene: TRBD1; abundance: .; j_gene: TRBJ1-2; v_gene: TRBV27
CDR3nt: TGTGCCAGCAGCTTAGGACAGATTCATCAGCCCCAGCATTTT; CDR3aa: CASSLGQIHQPQHF; d_gene: .; abundance: .; j_gene: TRBJ1-5; v_gene: TRBV5-6
CDR3nt: TGTGCCAGCAGCCAAAATAGAGCTAATGAAAAACTGTTTTTT; CDR3aa: CASSQNRANEKLFF; d_gene: .; abundance: .; j_gene: TRBJ1-4; v_gene: TRBV7-2
CDR3nt: TGTGCCAGCAGCAGAAGACTAGCGGGGTATGACACAGATACGCAGTATTTT; CDR3aa: CASSRRLAGYDTDTQYF; d_gene: TRBD2; abundance: .; j_gene: TRBJ2-3; v_gene: TRBV7-2
CDR3nt: TGTGCCAGCAAAAGGGTGGGACAGGGCAATCAGCCCCAGCATTTT; CDR3aa: CASKRVGQGNQPQHF; d_gene: TRBD1; abundance: once; j_gene: TRBJ1-5; v_gene: TRBV6-6
CDR3nt: TGTGCCAGCAGCTTTTCTGCGCAAGAGACCCAGTACTTC; CDR3aa: CASSFSAQETQYF; d_gene: .; abundance: .; j_gene: TRBJ2-5; v_gene: TRBV7-9
CDR3nt: TGTGCCAGCACCCTAAGGGATCGGAGGTACGAGCAGTACTTC; CDR3aa: CASTLRDRRYEQYF; d_gene: .; abundance: .; j_gene: TRBJ2-7; v_gene: TRBV2
CDR3nt: TGTGCCTGTACCAGGTATCCGCGCGCAGCAACTAATGAAAAACTGTTTTTT; CDR3aa: CACTRYPRAATNEKLFF; d_gene: .; abundance: .; j_gene: TRBJ1-4; v_gene: TRBV30
CDR3nt: TGTGCCAGTAGTATGGTATCGGGGAACACTGAAGCTTTCTTT; CDR3aa: CASSMVSGNTEAFF; d_gene: .; abundance: .; j_gene: TRBJ1-1; v_gene: TRBV19
CDR3nt: TGTGCCATCCAGTTAGCGGGAGGGAGGGAGCAGTACTTC; CDR3aa: CAIQLAGGREQYF; d_gene: TRBD2; abundance: .; j_gene: TRBJ2-7; v_gene: TRBV6-1
CDR3nt: TGTGCCAGCAGCTTGGGCGCTTCGAGGGACACTGAAGCTTTCTTT; CDR3aa: CASSLGASRDTEAFF; d_gene: .; abundance: .; j_gene: TRBJ1-1; v_gene: TRBV5-4
CDR3nt: TGTGCCAGCAGCCATCCCAGGGGAGGGTACAATGAGCAGTTCTTC; CDR3aa: CASSHPRGGYNEQFF; d_gene: .; abundance: .; j_gene: TRBJ2-1; v_gene: TRBV7-9
CDR3nt: TGTGCCAGCAGCAAACGGACTAGCACGAAAGATACGCAGTATTTT; CDR3aa: CASSKRTSTKDTQYF; d_gene: TRBD2; abundance: few; j_gene: TRBJ2-3; v_gene: TRBV5-4
CDR3nt: TGTGCCTGGAAGGGACAGAACAATCAGCCCCAGCATTTT; CDR3aa: CAWKGQNNQPQHF; d_gene: TRBD1; abundance: .; j_gene: TRBJ1-5; v_gene: TRBV30
CDR3nt: TGTGCCAGCAGCCTAGCGGGAGCCGATACGCAGTATTTT; CDR3aa: CASSLAGADTQYF; d_gene: TRBD2; abundance: few; j_gene: TRBJ2-3; v_gene: TRBV2
CDR3nt: TGTGCCAGCAGCTTAATCGGGGGGAGGGCCCCTAACAATGAGCAGTTCTTC; CDR3aa: CASSLIGGRAPNNEQFF; d_gene: TRBD2; abundance: .; j_gene: TRBJ2-1; v_gene: TRBV7-3
CDR3nt: TGTGCCAGTAGTATAGACGGACAGAACACTGAAGCTTTCTTT; CDR3aa: CASSIDGQNTEAFF; d_gene: .; abundance: .; j_gene: TRBJ1-1; v_gene: TRBV19
CDR3nt: TGTGCCAGCAACCGTGGGGGGGGAGTGCAAGAGACCCAGTACTTC; CDR3aa: CASNRGGGVQETQYF; d_gene: TRBD2; abundance: once; j_gene: TRBJ2-5; v_gene: TRBV9